The 24 T cell receptor beta chains below come from one sample, sequenced in a study of siplizumab effects on memory and regulatory T cells. Their antigens are not known. Sequencing used immunoSEQ multiplex PCR; TCRdb keeps in-frame clones, though not all of them. Of some 15,000 clones detected, around 40% appear once; the ten largest clones hold roughly 7.8%. Coculturing at 37°C lasted five to seven days for the mixed lymphocyte reaction cells. The sample was CFSE-low (dividing) CD4+ T cells sorted from an allogeneic mixed lymphocyte reaction. All receptors come from a human donor in good health; the cells came from an allogeneic mixed lymphocyte reaction. Some clones in this sample may be carry-over from other donors' samples.

This chain uses TRBV7-6 with TRBJ2-1; no firm D call. This CDR3 has 11 amino acids. The V end lost 1 base, the J end lost 15 bases, and 10 bases lay between the germline ends. Germline V gene lookup returns CDR1 SGHVS and CDR2 FNYEAQ. The CDR3 region is CASSLGSRRFF. CDR3 nucleotide sequence: TGTGCCAGCAGCTTAGGCAGTCGGCGGTTCTTC. Full variable domain (outside the CDR3, taken from reference TRBV7-6 and TRBJ2-1): GAGVSQSPRYKVTKRGQDVALRCDPISGHVSLYWYRQALGQGPEFLTYFNYEAQQDKSGLPNDRFSAERPEGSISTLTIQRTEQRDSAMYRCASSLGSRRFFGPGTRLTVL.

This clone showed up just a few times. The chain has TRBV5-6 and TRBJ1-2; 8 nucleotides agree with TRBD1. Per germline, CDR1 SGHDT and CDR2 YYEEEE. V lost 0 bases, J lost 8 bases, and 6 bases stayed unmatched. The CDR3 has 14 residues. This CDR3 is CASSLVQGAAGYTF. Here the CDR3 DNA reads TGTGCCAGCAGCTTGGTGCAGGGGGCTGCGGGCTACACCTTC.

The V and J genes are TRBV7-9 and TRBJ2-3, with D maybe TRBD2 (6 bases). Trimming pared 5 bases from V and 2 bases from J, leaving 17 bases between. This CDR3 has 16 residues. Germline assignment: CDR1 SEHNR and CDR2 FQNEAQ (reference sequence). DNA of the CDR3: TGTGCCAGCAGCAAGTGGGGGGACCGCAACACAGATACGCAGTATTTT. Translated: CASSKWGDRNTDTQYF.

The chain has TRBV7-3 and TRBJ2-3; either TRBD1 or TRBD2 may supply D (5 bases each). Trimming shortened V by 5 bases and J by 10 bases, and 22 bases separated the two germline ends. Germline V gene lookup returns CDR1 SGHTA and CDR2 FQGTGA. The CDR3 has 15 amino acids. CDR3 sequence reads: CASSPSGASGYAQYF. Here the CDR3 DNA reads TGTGCCAGCAGCCCCTCCGGGGCCTCGGGGTATGCGCAGTATTTT.

This clone was seen a few times. The V and J genes are TRBV18 and TRBJ2-7; D might be TRBD2 (6 bases). V was shortened by 6 bases and J by 7 bases, with 13 bases between the two germline ends. Per the germline V gene, CDR1 is KGHSH and CDR2 is LQKENI. The CDR3 is made up of 12 amino acids. CDR3 DNA sequence: TGTGCCAGCTCTTGGACGGGGGAGGAGCAGTACTTC. It encodes CASSWTGEEQYF.

The chain couples TRBV11-2 to TRBJ2-7, with TRBD2 as a possible D gene (6 bases). This CDR3 is 12 amino acids long. Trimming removed 5 bases at V and 5 bases at J, with 10 bases between. Germline V gene data show CDR1 as SGHAT and CDR2 as FQNNGV. The CDR3 nucleotides are TGTGCCAGCAGCCCTCGGGGGAACGAGCAGTACTTC. It encodes CASSPRGNEQYF.

This chain uses TRBV7-9 with TRBJ1-5; D gene uncertain. Per the germline V gene, CDR1 is SEHNR and CDR2 is FQNEAQ (reference sequence). This CDR3 has 15 amino acids. V was shortened by 1 base and J by 7 bases, with 14 bases between the two germline ends. CDR3 loop: CASSLGEVAGQPQHF. DNA for the CDR3: TGTGCCAGCAGCTTAGGAGAGGTGGCAGGACAGCCCCAGCATTTT.

This chain joins TRBV6-1 and TRBJ1-2, with D perhaps TRBD1 (6 bases). This CDR3 has 14 amino acids. Trimming pared 5 bases from V and 2 bases from J, leaving 12 bases between. Germline values: CDR1 MNHNS, CDR2 SASEGT. The CDR3 sequence: CASSRTEGNYGYTF. CDR3 sequence (DNA): TGTGCCAGCAGTCGGACAGAGGGAAACTATGGCTACACCTTC.

J is TRBJ2-1 and V is TRBV6-5; unclear D gene. The CDR3 runs to 13 residues. Trimming left V 2 bases short and J 9 bases short, with 11 bases between. Germline V gene lookup returns CDR1 MNHEY and CDR2 SVGAGI. CDR3 protein: CASSYPPIIEQFF. CDR3 sequence (DNA): TGTGCCAGCAGTTACCCCCCGATAATTGAGCAGTTCTTC.

The genes are TRBV27 and TRBJ2-7; D is unclear. Germline CDR1 MNHEY, CDR2 SMNVEV (reference sequence). The length of the CDR3 is 14 residues. V was cut by 1 base and J by 5 bases, with 12 bases left in between. CDR3 protein: CASSLLYPPHEQYF. CDR3 nucleotides: TGTGCCAGCAGTTTATTGTACCCCCCCCACGAGCAGTACTTC.

The chain joins TRBV6-6 to TRBJ2-7; 8 bases match TRBD1. From germline, CDR1 is MNHNY and CDR2 SVGAGI (reference sequence). The CDR3 spans 15 residues. The junction had 15 bases not matched to a gene; V was cut back by 4 bases and J by 10 bases. CDR3 loop: CASSSTGQGGGGQYF. CDR3 nucleotides: TGTGCCAGCAGTTCCACTGGACAGGGAGGAGGTGGACAGTACTTC.

The chain is built from TRBV11-1 and TRBJ2-3; possible D gene TRBD2, 5 bases. V was shortened by 5 bases and J by 0 bases, with 15 bases between the two germline ends. Germline V gene lookup returns CDR1 SGHAT and CDR2 FQDESV (reference sequence). The CDR3 runs to 16 residues. CDR3 loop: CASSRVGQRSTDTQYF. CDR3 nucleotide sequence: TGTGCCAGCAGCCGGGTCGGCCAGCGGAGCACAGATACGCAGTATTTT.

This clone is termed medium-sized. The chain uses TRBV6-1 and TRBJ1-2, with a weak D call TRBD1 (6 bases). Trimming took 4 bases from V and 8 from J, leaving 17 bases between them. Germline CDR1 reads MNHNS; CDR2 reads SASEGT. This CDR3 spans 14 amino acids. CDR3 amino acids: CASSAGHPIWGYTF. The CDR3 DNA reads TGTGCCAGCAGTGCGGGACACCCAATTTGGGGCTACACCTTC.

This clone was seen more than once but under ten times. The J gene is TRBJ2-7, the V gene TRBV28, with 9 bases that match TRBD1. The CDR3 totals 16 residues. Per germline, CDR1 MDHEN and CDR2 SYDVKM. After removal of 7 bases from V and 0 bases from J, the junction contained 10 bases not matched to a gene. CDR3 nucleotides: TGTGCCAGCACACAGGGGGCGGTGGGGAGCTCCTACGAGCAGTACTTC. Translating gives CASTQGAVGSSYEQYF.

This clone was recorded a few times. The gene calls are TRBV2 and TRBJ2-4; no definite D call. From germline, CDR1 is SNHLY and CDR2 FYNNEI. The CDR3 spans 14 residues. Trimming cost V 6 bases and J 2 bases, with 11 bases left between them. The CDR3 DNA reads as TGTGCCAGCAGGCTGCTCGGGCCCAAAAACATTCAGTACTTC. This translates into CASRLLGPKNIQYF.

The chain links TRBV19 to TRBJ2-5, with D perhaps matching TRBD2 (6 bases). The V and J ends lost 4 bases and 2 bases respectively, with 8 bases between them. There are 13 residues in the CDR3. Germline lookup yields CDR1 LNHDA and CDR2 SQIVND (reference sequence). CDR3 residues: CASSTGLQETQYF. CDR3 DNA: TGTGCCAGTAGTACGGGACTTCAAGAGACCCAGTACTTC.

This clone was found a few times. The chain couples TRBV10-3 to TRBJ1-2; D perhaps matches TRBD1 (5 bases). This CDR3 is 14 amino acids long. V lost 3 bases and J 5 bases, leaving 13 bases between the germline ends. Germline lookup yields CDR1 ENHRY and CDR2 SYGVKD. The CDR3: CAISDLGTDYGYTF. The CDR3, as DNA: TGTGCCATCAGTGATCTCGGGACGGATTATGGCTACACCTTC.

This chain links TRBV27 with TRBJ2-1; maybe TRBD2 (6 bases). CDR3 length equals 15 residues. The germline gives CDR1 MNHEY, CDR2 SMNVEV (reference sequence). Trimming cost V 7 bases and J 4 bases, with 17 bases left between them. The CDR3 region is CASTLGGSPYNEQFF. Written as DNA, the CDR3 is TGTGCCAGCACCCTGGGGGGTAGCCCTTACAATGAGCAGTTCTTC.

The chain recombines TRBV9 with TRBJ1-3; TRBD1 agrees at 8 bases. Losses at the gene ends were 4 bases for V and 9 bases for J; bases not matched to a gene: 9. The CDR3 covers 14 residues. CDR1 is SGDLS and CDR2 is YYNGEE in the germline V gene. CDR3 sequence reads: CASSLRTGRSTIYF. In DNA form, the CDR3 reads TGTGCCAGCAGCTTACGGACAGGGAGAAGCACCATATATTTT.

This sequence joins TRBV2 and TRBJ2-3; 7 nucleotides align to TRBD2. Germline V gives CDR1 SNHLY, CDR2 FYNNEI. CDR3 length equals 16 residues. Germline trimming cut 2 bases from V and 4 bases from J; bases unmatched to any gene: 9. Written as DNA, the CDR3 is TGTGCCAGCAGTGAAAATTCTGGGGGGGTGGCAGATACGCAGTATTTT. It specifies CASSENSGGVADTQYF.

This clone was observed a handful of times. The chain uses TRBV7-9 and TRBJ2-5, with D perhaps TRBD2 (6 bases). The V and J ends lost 8 bases and 4 bases respectively, with 26 bases between them. The CDR3 loop spans 17 amino acids. Germline V gene sequence: CDR1 SEHNR, CDR2 FQNEAQ (reference sequence). DNA of the CDR3: TGTGCCAGCGTCGAGGGTCCCGGGGGAGTTAGTGGAGAGACCCAGTACTTC. It yields the protein CASVEGPGGVSGETQYF.

This sequence joins TRBV27 and TRBJ2-1; 11 nucleotides line up with TRBD2. The V gene end was trimmed by 6 bases and the J gene end by 14 bases; junction bases not matched to a gene: 9. Germline CDR1 MNHEY, CDR2 SMNVEV (reference sequence). The CDR3 length is 13 residues. The CDR3 sequence is CASRTSGRPREFF. CDR3 in DNA: TGTGCCAGCAGAACTAGCGGGAGACCTCGCGAGTTCTTC.

V gene TRBV19 combines with J gene TRBJ2-2, with 8 bases aligning to TRBD1. The junction had 9 bases not matched to a gene; V was cut back by 6 bases and J by 6 bases. Looked up from germline, CDR1 is LNHDA and CDR2 is SQIVND (reference sequence). There are 15 residues in the CDR3. DNA of the CDR3: TGTGCCAGTAGCGGACAGGGCCGTCTCGCCGGGGAGCTGTTTTTT. Translating it yields CASSGQGRLAGELFF.

This clone is termed medium-sized. The genes are TRBV19 and TRBJ2-5; 12 bases line up with TRBD2. CDR3 length: 17 residues. Losses at the gene ends were 4 bases for V and 0 bases for J; bases not matched to a gene: 6. Looked up from germline, CDR1 is LNHDA and CDR2 is SQIVND (reference sequence). The CDR3 protein is CASSKLAGGLYQETQYF. As DNA, the CDR3 is TGTGCCAGTAGTAAACTAGCGGGAGGTTTGTACCAAGAGACCCAGTACTTC.